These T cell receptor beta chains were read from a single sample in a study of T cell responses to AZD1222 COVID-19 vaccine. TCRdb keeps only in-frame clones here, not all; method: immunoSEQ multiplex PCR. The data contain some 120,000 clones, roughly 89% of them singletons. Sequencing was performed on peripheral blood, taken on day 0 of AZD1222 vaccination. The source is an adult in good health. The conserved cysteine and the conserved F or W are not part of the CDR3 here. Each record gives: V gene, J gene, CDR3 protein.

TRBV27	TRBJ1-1	ASSLKPGQLNTEAF
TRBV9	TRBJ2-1	ASSPGLAVSSYNEQF
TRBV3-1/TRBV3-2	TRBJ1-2	ASSPQGFYGYT
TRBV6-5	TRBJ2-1	ASSPTGGEQF
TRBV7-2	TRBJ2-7	ASSTDRAYEQY
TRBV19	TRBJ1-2	ASSRGPNYGYT
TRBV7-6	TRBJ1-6	ASSLEVPGQGGSPLH
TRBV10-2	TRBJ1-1	ASAVQGENTEAF
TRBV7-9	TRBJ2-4	AKMIGLAGTHGNIQY
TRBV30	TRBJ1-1	AWSAMTGTEAF
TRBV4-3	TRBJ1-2	ASSQGPDGNYGYT
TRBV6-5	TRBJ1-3	AGRTRGPGNTIY
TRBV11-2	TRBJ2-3	ASSPAWGRSPDTQY
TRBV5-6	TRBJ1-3	ASSFFDSGNTIY
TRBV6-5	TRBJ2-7	ASSPGDEQY
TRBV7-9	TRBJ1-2	ASSATGASNYGYT
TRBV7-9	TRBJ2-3	ASSLTGGPTDTQY
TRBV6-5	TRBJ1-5	ASKTTGDPQH
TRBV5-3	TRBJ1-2	ARSSINRTLNYGYT
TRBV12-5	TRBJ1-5	ASGTGSNQPQH
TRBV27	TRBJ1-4	ASSFAGLANEKLF
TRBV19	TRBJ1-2	ASSTQTRGYT
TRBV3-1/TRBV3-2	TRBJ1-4	ASSQVRAGDYEKLF
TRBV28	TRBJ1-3	ASRPGGNTIY
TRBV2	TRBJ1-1	ASSELRAGAEAF
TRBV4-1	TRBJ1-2	ASSQGGGTNYGYT
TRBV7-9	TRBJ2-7	ASRRASGRPTNYEQY
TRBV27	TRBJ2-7	ASSVTGFIYEQY
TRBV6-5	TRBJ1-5	ASSYTGNQPQH
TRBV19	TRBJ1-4	ASSEFQGVSNEKLF
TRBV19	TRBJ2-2	ASSPQGGREELF
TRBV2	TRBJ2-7	ASSDQGRYEQY
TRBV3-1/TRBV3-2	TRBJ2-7	ASSRTYEQY
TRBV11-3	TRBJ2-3	ASSLAGVEADTQY
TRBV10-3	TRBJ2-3	AISESLAGGGGTQY
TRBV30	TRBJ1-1	ALAAAEAF
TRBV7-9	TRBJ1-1	ASSSLDRAEAF
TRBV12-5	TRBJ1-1	ASGLVLGRDTEAF
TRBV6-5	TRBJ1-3	ASSFRPSGNTIY
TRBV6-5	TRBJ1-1	ASLEWGMGTEAF
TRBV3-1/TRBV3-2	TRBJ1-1	ASSYQGAGNTEAF
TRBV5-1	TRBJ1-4	ASSLNPATNEKLF
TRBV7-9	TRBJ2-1	ASSLSGTSYYNEQF
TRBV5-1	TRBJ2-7	ASSLRTGGGEQY
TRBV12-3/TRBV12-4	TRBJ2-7	ASSLSTLYEQY
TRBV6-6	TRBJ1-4	ASSGREAEKLF
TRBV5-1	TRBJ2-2	ASSLSTGELF
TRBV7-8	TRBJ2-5	ASSVGLAGAEETQY
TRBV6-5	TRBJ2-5	ASMGDAGKTQY
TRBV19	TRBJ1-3	ASTKVVGGSSGNTIY
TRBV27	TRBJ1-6	ASSWGQSNSPLH
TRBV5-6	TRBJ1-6	ASSLRQGNSPLH
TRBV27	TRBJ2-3	ASSLDWSTDTQY